This T cell receptor (beta chain) derives from a study of blood T cell repertoires in COVID-19. Germline assignment: CDR1 LNHNV and CDR2 YYDKDF (reference sequence). The CDR3 sequence is 16 residues long. With V trimmed by 3 bases and J by 1 base, 5 bases remained unmatched. The data were produced by immunoSEQ multiplex PCR, yet TCRdb's version contains in-frame clones alone and is incomplete. The data contain around 300,000 clones, roughly 90% of them seen just once; the ten biggest clones take up approximately 3%. The study drew participants aged about 18 to 89 years from some 25 US areas. The chain has TRBV15 and TRBJ1-5; 8 positions agree with TRBD1. Sequences were obtained from PBMCs or T cells enriched from blood (not recorded which). This clonotype was obtained from a woman aged 50 to 60 who had recovered from COVID-19. CDR3 protein: CATSSWTGWSNQPQHF. CDR3 in DNA: TGTGCCACCAGCAGTTGGACAGGGTGGAGCAATCAGCCCCAGCATTTT.